Below are 3 T cell receptor beta chains sequenced from a single sample in a study of shared T cell receptors in the human thymus. Generated by immunoSEQ multiplex PCR, the TCRdb table keeps only in-frame clones and is missing some. The table includes around 68,000 clones, 90% to 95% detected once. The sequencing input was thymocytes. All receptors come from a human donor.

The rearrangement joins TRBV4-3 to TRBJ2-3, with a weak D call TRBD1 (5 bases). Per germline, CDR1 LGHNA and CDR2 YSLEER. V lost 4 bases and J 2 bases, leaving 16 bases between the germline ends. This CDR3 contains 16 residues. The DNA of the CDR3 is TGCGCCAGCAGCCCGACGACAGAGCTCTCCACAGATACGCAGTATTTT. Its translation is CASSPTTELSTDTQYF.

The chain joins TRBV6-5 to TRBJ1-2, with TRBD1 identical over 7 bases. Germline V gene sequence: CDR1 MNHEY, CDR2 SVGAGI. This CDR3 is 16 amino acids long. With 2 bases clipped from V and 1 base from J, the junction kept 7 bases outside the gene matches. The CDR3 DNA reads TGTGCCAGCAGTTACCAAACCGGGACAGTTAACTATGGCTACACCTTC. It encodes CASSYQTGTVNYGYTF.

J is TRBJ1-5 and V is TRBV7-2; maybe TRBD1 (6 bases). The V and J ends lost 1 base and 6 bases respectively, with 22 bases between them. CDR1 is SGHTA and CDR2 is FQGNSA in the germline V gene. The CDR3 is 18 residues long. The CDR3 DNA follows: TGTGCCAGCAGCTTAGGACGTCAGGGGTACAGAGTCGGTCAGCCCCAGCATTTT. As protein: CASSLGRQGYRVGQPQHF.